This TCR beta chain was sequenced for a study of T cell responses to AZD1222 COVID-19 vaccine. Notes on this clone: Its target is not known.

Findings and caveats of the study: There were repertoire samples only from the period after the peak T cell response. Unmutated variant regions are reportedly the target of nearly half of TCRs that are spike-specific. Donor demographics were predominantly white British with a female majority; clonal diversity may be underestimated.

Sequenced by immunoSEQ multiplex PCR; TCRdb stores in-frame clones only, minus some. The sample yields over 120,000 clones, 92% seen once. CDR3 length equals 15 residues. Trimming shortened V by 8 bases and J by 3 bases, and 19 bases separated the two germline ends. Germline CDR1 reads LNHNV; CDR2 reads YYDKDF (reference sequence). The source of this sequence is an adult in good health. This chain uses TRBV15 with TRBJ1-1, with D possibly matching TRBD1 (5 bases). The starting material was peripheral blood, obtained on day 0 of AZD1222 vaccination. The CDR3 nucleotides are TGTGCCACCGGGGGAGCTATGACAACCTACACTGAAGCTTTCTTT. This translates into CATGGAMTTYTEAFF.